These T cell receptor beta chains were read from a single sample in a study of cytomegalovirus exposure and HLA in healthy donors. The table came from immunoSEQ multiplex PCR; TCRdb's copy has only in-frame clones and leaves some out. The sample lists about 120,000 clones; roughly 90% were seen once. The sequencing sample was made of PBMCs. The receptors were sampled from a young woman in good health and CMV-seropositive. CDR3s include the opening cysteine and the closing phenylalanine or tryptophan. A D gene is named only where the DNA matches it firmly. Not all rows give a size; the values are once, few, many and, for expanded clones, a class.

CDR3 DNA	CDR3 protein	J gene	D gene	clone size	V gene
TGTGCCAGCAGCTCCCCCAGTGGAAACACCATATATTTT	CASSSPSGNTIYF	TRBJ1-3	-	-	TRBV7-9
TGCAGCGGACACGGGACTAGCGGGACCCCAGATACGCAGTATTTT	CSGHGTSGTPDTQYF	TRBJ2-3	TRBD2	-	TRBV29-1
TGTGCCAGTACCAACGGACAGGGACGAAATCAGCCCCAGCATTTT	CASTNGQGRNQPQHF	TRBJ1-5	TRBD1	-	TRBV19
TGTGCCAGCAGTCGAGACTCCAGGGTGAGTGACGAGCAGTACTTC	CASSRDSRVSDEQYF	TRBJ2-7	-	-	TRBV2
TGTGCCAGCAGCGGTCCGACAGAATATAATTCACCCCTCCACTTT	CASSGPTEYNSPLHF	TRBJ1-6	-	few	TRBV9
TGTGCCAGCAGCTTACCTGCCGGGGGGGGCTACAATGAGCAGTTCTTC	CASSLPAGGGYNEQFF	TRBJ2-1	TRBD2	-	TRBV13
TGTGCCAGCAGTTACTCGCCGACTTTCGATACGCAGTATTTT	CASSYSPTFDTQYF	TRBJ2-3	-	-	TRBV6-5
TGTGCCAGCAGTGGGACTGAGTACAATGAGCAGTTCTTC	CASSGTEYNEQFF	TRBJ2-1	-	-	TRBV25-1
TGTGCCAGCAGCTGGACAGCCATGAACACTGAAGCTTTCTTT	CASSWTAMNTEAFF	TRBJ1-1	-	-	TRBV7-9
TGCGCCAGCAGCCAAGGTATCACTGAAGCTTTCTTT	CASSQGITEAFF	TRBJ1-1	-	-	TRBV4-1
TGCAGTGCTAGTATTCGAGAGACCCAGTACTTC	CSASIRETQYF	TRBJ2-5	-	-	TRBV20-1
TGCGCCAGCAGCCAAGAGGCAGTCCAGGGCCCAAAAAAACTGTTTTTT	CASSQEAVQGPKKLFF	TRBJ1-4	-	-	TRBV4-1
TGTGCCAGTAGATCGCCGGGACACATGAACACTGAAGCTTTCTTT	CASRSPGHMNTEAFF	TRBJ1-1	-	-	TRBV19
TGTGCCAGCAGCAGAGGAGGCGGGAATGGCTACACCTTC	CASSRGGGNGYTF	TRBJ1-2	-	few	TRBV7-3
TGCGCCAGCAGCCAGGACAGGGGACAGGAAAAACTGTTTTTT	CASSQDRGQEKLFF	TRBJ1-4	TRBD1	-	TRBV4-1
TGTGCCAGCAGTTGGGACAGGGGGCAGGGTGAAGCTTTCTTT	CASSWDRGQGEAFF	TRBJ1-1	TRBD1	-	TRBV27
TGCAGCGTAAGGGACAGTTATAATTCACCCCTCCACTTT	CSVRDSYNSPLHF	TRBJ1-6	TRBD1	-	TRBV29-1
TGTGCCAGCAGCCCCTCCGGGAGTTGGTACAATGAGCAGTTCTTC	CASSPSGSWYNEQFF	TRBJ2-1	-	once	TRBV13
TGTGCCAGTTCTGGGCAGGGCGCTAGAGGCTACACCTTC	CASSGQGARGYTF	TRBJ1-2	-	-	TRBV7-2
TGTGCCAGCTCCCACGGAAACATTCAGTACTTC	CASSHGNIQYF	TRBJ2-4	-	-	TRBV14
TGTGCCAGCAGTGGACAGGACGGAGAGAACTATGGCTACACCTTC	CASSGQDGENYGYTF	TRBJ1-2	-	-	TRBV2
TGTGCCAGCCCTCTGGACAGAAGTACTATAGTAGGCAATCAGCCCCAGCATTTT	CASPLDRSTIVGNQPQHF	TRBJ1-5	-	-	TRBV27
TGTGCCAGCAGTGAAGTCGGGGGAGGTCCCTACGAGCAGTACTTC	CASSEVGGGPYEQYF	TRBJ2-7	-	-	TRBV6-1
TGTGCCAGCAGCCCCCGAGGGAACACTGAAGCTTTCTTT	CASSPRGNTEAFF	TRBJ1-1	-	-	TRBV7-9
TGTGCCTGGAGTGTACAGGAGTGGGAAAAACTGTTTTTT	CAWSVQEWEKLFF	TRBJ1-4	-	once	TRBV30
TGTGCCAGCACGGACACCTTGAACACTGAAGCTTTCTTT	CASTDTLNTEAFF	TRBJ1-1	-	-	TRBV14
TGTGCCAGCAGCCCGCTATACGAGCAGTACTTC	CASSPLYEQYF	TRBJ2-7	-	-	TRBV11-3
TGTGCCAGCAGCCAAGATCTGCGTCAGATCGGAGACCAGCCCCAGCATTTT	CASSQDLRQIGDQPQHF	TRBJ1-5	-	-	TRBV4-2
TGCAGTGCTATGAGAGAGATCGCGGCTTTCTTT	CSAMREIAAFF	TRBJ1-1	-	-	TRBV20-1
TGTGCCAGCACCCTAGCGGGGAGGTACAATGAGCAGTTCTTC	CASTLAGRYNEQFF	TRBJ2-1	TRBD2	-	TRBV27
TGTGCCAGCACCGAGACAGGACCCCTACCCAAAGCTTTCTTT	CASTETGPLPKAFF	TRBJ1-1	-	-	TRBV6-5
TGTGCCAGCAGCTTGTGGTCCGGGACTAGCGAGGTCTTC	CASSLWSGTSEVF	TRBJ2-1	TRBD2	-	TRBV5-6
TGTGCCAGCAGTTTATCGCGCGGACACATTAATTCACCCCTCCACTTT	CASSLSRGHINSPLHF	TRBJ1-6	-	-	TRBV27
TGCAGCGCTTCCTGGTCGGGACAGGTAGGCACTGAAGCTTTCTTT	CSASWSGQVGTEAFF	TRBJ1-1	TRBD1	-	TRBV29-1
TGTGCCGGATCACAGGGCCCGATTTCCTACAATGAGCAGTTCTTC	CAGSQGPISYNEQFF	TRBJ2-1	-	-	TRBV7-8
TGTGCCAGCAGCCAAGAGGGGTGGACTAGAAGGGGTCTATGGTACGAGCAGTACTTC	CASSQEGWTRRGLWYEQYF	TRBJ2-7	TRBD2	-	TRBV14
TGTGCCAGCAGCCCACCCGGGACAGGGACTAACTATGGCTACACCTTC	CASSPPGTGTNYGYTF	TRBJ1-2	TRBD1	-	TRBV9
TGTGCCAGCAGCCCCACAGGGATCGGAAACACCATATATTTT	CASSPTGIGNTIYF	TRBJ1-3	-	-	TRBV7-9
TGTGCCAGCAGCGTAGAAGGAGGGGACACTGAAGCTTTCTTT	CASSVEGGDTEAFF	TRBJ1-1	-	-	TRBV9
TGCGCCAGCAGCTTTGAAGCGGGCATCAATGAGCAGTTCTTC	CASSFEAGINEQFF	TRBJ2-1	-	-	TRBV5-1